This TCR beta chain was recorded in a study of CD8 T cells in ankylosing spondylitis. TCRdb re-called the 5' RACE reads with MiXCR, one entry per CDR3 protein. Of 250,000 to 400,000 distinct CDR3 sequences in the sample, around a tenth were seen once. At least ten counts were recorded for this clonotype. V shed 4 bases, J shed 5 bases, and the junction held 10 bases outside the gene matches. Germline V gene data show CDR1 as SGHDT and CDR2 as YYEEEE. This CDR3 is built from 15 residues. The receptor was isolated from a female donor with ankylosing spondylitis or in good health (not recorded which). The gene calls are TRBV5-6 and TRBJ2-3; 7 bases match TRBD2. Sequencing used blood, either unsorted or a sorted T cell fraction (not recorded which). Here the CDR3 DNA reads TGTGCCAGCAGCCCCGCAGGGCGGGAGTTAGATACGCAGTATTTT. It encodes CASSPAGRELDTQYF.